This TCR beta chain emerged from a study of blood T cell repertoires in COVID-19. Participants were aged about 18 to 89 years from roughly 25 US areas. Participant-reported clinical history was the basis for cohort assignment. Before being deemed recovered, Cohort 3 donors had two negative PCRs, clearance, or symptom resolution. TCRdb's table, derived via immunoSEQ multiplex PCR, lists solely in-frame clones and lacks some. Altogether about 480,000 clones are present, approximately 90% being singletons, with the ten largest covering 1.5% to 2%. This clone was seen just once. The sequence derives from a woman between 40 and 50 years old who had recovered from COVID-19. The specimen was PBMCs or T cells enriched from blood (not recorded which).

CDR3 DNA: TGTGCCAGCAGTGTGGGCAGGGGGACCTACGAGCAGTACTTC. Protein sequence: CASSVGRGTYEQYF. This sequence joins TRBV2 and TRBJ2-7; 7 bases align to TRBD1. The V gene's germline CDR1 is SNHLY and CDR2 FYNNEI. CDR3 length equals 14 residues. The V and J ends lost 4 bases and 2 bases, in that order; junction bases with no gene match: 5. Based on the CDR3 plus reference TRBV2 and TRBJ2-7, the full variable domain is EPEVTQTPSHQVTQMGQEVILRCVPISNHLYFYWYRQILGQKVEFLVSFYNNEISEKSEIFDDQFSVERPDGSNFTLKIRSTKLEDSAMYFCASSVGRGTYEQYFGPGTRLTVT.